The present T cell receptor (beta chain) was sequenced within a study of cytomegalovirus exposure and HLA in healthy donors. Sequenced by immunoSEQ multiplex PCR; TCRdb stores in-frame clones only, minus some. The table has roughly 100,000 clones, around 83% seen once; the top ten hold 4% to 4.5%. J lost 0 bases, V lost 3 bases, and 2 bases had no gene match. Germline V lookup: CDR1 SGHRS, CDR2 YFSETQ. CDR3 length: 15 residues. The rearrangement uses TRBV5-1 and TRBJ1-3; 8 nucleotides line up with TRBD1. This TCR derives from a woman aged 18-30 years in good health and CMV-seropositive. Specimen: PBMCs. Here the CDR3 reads CASSSQGASGNTIYF. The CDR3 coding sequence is TGCGCCAGCAGCTCCCAGGGGGCCTCTGGAAACACCATATATTTT. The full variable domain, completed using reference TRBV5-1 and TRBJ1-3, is KAGVTQTPRYLIKTRGQQVTLSCSPISGHRSVSWYQQTPGQGLQFLFEYFSETQRNKGNFPGRFSGRQFSNSRSEMNVSTLELGDSALYLCASSSQGASGNTIYFGEGSWLTVV.